This T cell receptor beta chain derives from a study of siplizumab effects on memory and regulatory T cells. Broader study findings: Siplizumab led to significantly less abundant alloreactive sequences that could be traced back to unstimulated CD4+ memory cells. It seemed that naive T cells were more diverse than memory cells and were major contributors to the alloresponse.

Produced via immunoSEQ multiplex PCR; TCRdb's table is partial and in-frame only. The top ten hold approximately 0.1% of the sample, which has about 66,000 clones, 96% seen once. In a few donor pairs, unstimulated naive, memory, effector memory and TEMRA subsets were sequenced. Concerning this clone itself: As yet, its antigen is unknown.

The CDR3 covers 14 residues. The J segment lost 0 bases and the V segment lost 5 bases, leaving 3 bases of the junction unmatched. Germline-derived CDR1 and CDR2 are MNHEY and SMNVEV (reference sequence). This chain uses TRBV27 with TRBJ1-1; 7 bases map to TRBD1. This clonotype originated in a human donor in good health. Sequences were obtained from naive CD8+ T cells sorted from blood. The chain's CDR3 is CASSRQGVNTEAFF. CDR3 coding DNA: TGTGCCAGCAGTCGACAGGGCGTGAACACTGAAGCTTTCTTT.